The following is a TCR beta chain sequence with its context. What it binds is not known. This record comes from a study of cytotoxic CD8 clonotypes in ibrutinib-treated CLL. Study-wide context: Patients: some eleven relapsed/refractory, roughly 14 treatment-naive, some 18 IGHV unmutated.

The CDR3 is 15 residues long. Trimming pared 7 bases from V and 0 bases from J, leaving 13 bases between. The germline gives CDR1 SNHLY, CDR2 FYNNEI. Overall study findings and caveats: With treatment, public clonotypes, which were uncommon, either contracted or remained stable.

Libraries were prepared by immunoSEQ multiplex PCR; TCRdb keeps only in-frame clonotypes and omits some of them. The sample has over 75,000 clones, about 78% seen once. The V and J genes are TRBV2 and TRBJ2-1; tentatively, D is TRBD1 (5 bases). The material sequenced was PBMCs, taken after 12 months of ibrutinib treatment. The source is a human donor with chronic lymphocytic leukemia. CDR3 coding DNA: TGTGCCAGCAATATTAGACAGAGCTCCTACAATGAGCAGTTCTTC. This sequence encodes CASNIRQSSYNEQFF. Using reference TRBV2 and TRBJ2-1 for the parts outside the CDR3, the full variable domain is EPEVTQTPSHQVTQMGQEVILRCVPISNHLYFYWYRQILGQKVEFLVSFYNNEISEKSEIFDDQFSVERPDGSNFTLKIRSTKLEDSAMYFCASNIRQSSYNEQFFGPGTRLTVL.